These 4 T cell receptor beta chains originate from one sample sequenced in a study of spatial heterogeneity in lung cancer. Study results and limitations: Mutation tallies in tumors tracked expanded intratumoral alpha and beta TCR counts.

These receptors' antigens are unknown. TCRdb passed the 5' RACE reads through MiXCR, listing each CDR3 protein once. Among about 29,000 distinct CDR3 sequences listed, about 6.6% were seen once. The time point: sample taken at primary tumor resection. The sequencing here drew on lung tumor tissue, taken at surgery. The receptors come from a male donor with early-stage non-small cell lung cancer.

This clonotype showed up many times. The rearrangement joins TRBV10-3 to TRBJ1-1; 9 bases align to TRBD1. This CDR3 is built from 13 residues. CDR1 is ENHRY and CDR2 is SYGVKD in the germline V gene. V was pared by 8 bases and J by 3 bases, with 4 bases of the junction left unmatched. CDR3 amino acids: CAISRTGDTEAFF. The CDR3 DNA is TGTGCCATCTCTCGGACAGGGGACACTGAAGCTTTCTTT.

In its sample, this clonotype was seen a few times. CDR3 amino acids: CASSPWTGGSSYEQYF. The CDR3 DNA sequence: TGTGCCAGCAGTCCCTGGACAGGGGGAAGCTCCTACGAGCAGTACTTC. The chain combines TRBV6-1 with TRBJ2-7; TRBD1 agrees at 10 bases. V lost 5 bases, J lost 0 bases, and 7 bases stayed unmatched. Germline V gene lookup returns CDR1 MNHNS and CDR2 SASEGT. There are 16 residues in the CDR3.

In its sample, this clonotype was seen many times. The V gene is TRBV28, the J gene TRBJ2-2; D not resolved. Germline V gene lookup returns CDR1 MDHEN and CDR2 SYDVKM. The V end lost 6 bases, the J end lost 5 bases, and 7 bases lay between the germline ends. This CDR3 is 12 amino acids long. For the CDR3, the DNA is TGTGCCAGCAGCAAAACTACCGGGGAGCTGTTTTTT. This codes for CASSKTTGELFF.

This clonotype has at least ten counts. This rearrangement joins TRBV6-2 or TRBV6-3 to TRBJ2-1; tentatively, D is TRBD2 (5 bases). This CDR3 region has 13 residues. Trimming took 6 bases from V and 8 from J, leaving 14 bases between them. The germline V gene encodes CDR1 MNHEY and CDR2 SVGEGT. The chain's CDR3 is CASSRRGKDEQFF. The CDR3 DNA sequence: TGTGCCAGCAGCCGGAGAGGGAAGGATGAGCAGTTCTTC.